The next 21 T cell receptor beta chains were all read from a single sample in a study of T-cell reconstitution after alpha-beta-depleted transplantation in children. This sample's TCRbeta library carried unique molecular identifier barcodes. MiXCR was run by TCRdb on the PCR reads, yielding one entry per CDR3 protein. The sample carries 450,000 to 700,000 distinct CDR3 sequences, roughly 30% recorded once. Material: PBMCs, obtained before TCRalphabeta/CD19-depleted stem cell transplant. The receptors were sampled from a boy in the first two years of life with Wiskott-Aldrich syndrome, due to receive a stem cell transplant.

The chain carries TRBV12-3 or TRBV12-4 and TRBJ2-3, with D unresolved. Trimming took 6 bases from V and 3 from J, leaving 7 bases between them. The CDR3 is made up of 12 amino acids. In DNA, the CDR3 is TGTGCCAGCAGCGGGCGGACAGATACGCAGTATTTT. It codes for CASSGRTDTQYF.

The V call is TRBV20-1, the J call TRBJ2-3, with 8 positions matching TRBD2. Germline CDR1 and CDR2: DFQATT and SNEGSKA (reference sequence). The CDR3 length is 14 residues. The chain's CDR3 is CSSRTSLSTDTQYF. CDR3 nucleotides: TGCAGCAGCCGGACTAGCCTAAGCACAGATACGCAGTATTTT.

This clonotype was seen a handful of times. The V call is TRBV27, the J call TRBJ1-4; D is perhaps TRBD1 (6 bases). Germline CDR1 MNHEY, CDR2 SMNVEV (reference sequence). V lost 1 base and J lost 8, with 8 bases in between. The CDR3 runs 13 residues. CDR3: CASSLLQGEKLFF. The CDR3 nucleotides are TGTGCCAGCAGTTTATTACAGGGCGAAAAACTGTTTTTT. The whole variable domain, remainder taken from reference TRBV27 and TRBJ1-4, is EAQVTQNPRYLITVTGKKLTVTCSQNMNHEYMSWYRQDPGLGLRQIYYSMNVEVTDKGDVPEGYKVSRKEKRNFPLILESPSPNQTSLYFCASSLLQGEKLFFGSGTQLSVL.

This chain joins TRBV5-4 and TRBJ2-7; 7 bases agree with TRBD1. This CDR3 has 15 amino acids. The J segment lost 0 bases and the V segment lost 4 bases, leaving 7 bases of the junction unmatched. The germline gives CDR1 SGHNT, CDR2 YYREEE (reference sequence). The CDR3 coding sequence is TGTGCCAGCAGCGGGGGACAGACCGACTCCTACGAGCAGTACTTC. As protein: CASSGGQTDSYEQYF.

This chain uses TRBV5-1 with TRBJ2-1; 13 bases are shared with TRBD2. Germline V lookup: CDR1 SGHRS, CDR2 YFSETQ. This CDR3 is 18 amino acids long. V shed 4 bases and J 8 bases; nucleotides not matched to a gene: 15. In DNA form, the CDR3 reads TGCGCCAGCAGCGTAGGCCGGACTAGCGGGAGTCTTAACGATGAGCAGTTCTTC. It codes for CASSVGRTSGSLNDEQFF.

DNA of the CDR3: TGTGCCAGCAGTGCGGACGGCTACGAGCAGTACTTC. Translating it yields CASSADGYEQYF. This sequence joins TRBV12-3 or TRBV12-4 and TRBJ2-7; D unresolved. V shed 5 bases and J shed 3 bases, with 8 bases lying between them. This CDR3 spans 12 amino acids.

V usage is TRBV3-1 and J usage is TRBJ2-1, with a possible D match to TRBD2 (5 bases). V was trimmed by 4 bases and J by 6 bases, leaving 13 bases between them. The length of the CDR3 is 14 residues. Looked up from germline, CDR1 is LGHDT and CDR2 is YNNKEL (reference sequence). The DNA of the CDR3 is TGTGCCAGCAGCCTTAGGACTTCCCTCAATGAGCAGTTCTTC. This gives the protein CASSLRTSLNEQFF.

CDR3 sequence reads: CASSQDGQGGYEQYF. The CDR3 DNA reads as TGTGCCAGCAGCCAAGATGGGCAGGGAGGGTACGAGCAGTACTTC. The chain employs TRBV4-2 and TRBJ2-7; 7 bases line up with TRBD2. V gave up 0 bases and J gave up 4 bases; unmatched junction bases: 6. The CDR3 covers 15 residues. The germline gives CDR1 LGHNA, CDR2 YNFKEQ.

This clonotype occurred a few times. In nucleotides, the CDR3 is TGCAGTGCTAGTGCTACCAATGAGCAGTTCTTC. It is translated as CSASATNEQFF. The chain employs TRBV20-1 and TRBJ2-1; D unclear. Germline assignment: CDR1 DFQATT and CDR2 SNEGSKA (reference sequence). Trimming stripped 3 bases from V and 6 bases from J, with 6 bases between. CDR3 length equals 11 residues.

In its sample, this clonotype was seen a few times. V usage is TRBV5-1 and J usage is TRBJ2-7, with 9 bases lining up with TRBD2. The CDR3 length is 13 residues. Losses at the gene ends were 10 bases for V and 11 bases for J; bases not matched to a gene: 16. Germline CDR1 and CDR2: SGHRS and YFSETQ. This CDR3 reads CAAERASGIDEYF. CDR3 bases: TGCGCCGCAGAGCGGGCTAGCGGGATCGATGAGTACTTC.

V usage is TRBV7-6 and J usage is TRBJ2-1; D gene ambiguous. Per germline, CDR1 SGHVS and CDR2 FNYEAQ. This CDR3 spans 13 amino acids. Trimming took 3 bases from V and 8 from J, leaving 11 bases between them. CDR3 coding DNA: TGTGCCAGCAGCTTTTTTTTCGGCTATGAGCAGTTCTTC. It specifies CASSFFFGYEQFF.

This rearrangement joins TRBV5-1 to TRBJ2-7; 9 nucleotides align to TRBD2. CDR1 and CDR2 (germline): SGHRS, YFSETQ. CDR3 length: 16 residues. V lost 0 bases to trimming and J lost 3 bases; unmatched junction nucleotides: 7. CDR3 nucleotides: TGCGCCAGCAGCTTGGCCTTGGCGGGGGGGATCTACGAGCAGTACTTC. Translation: CASSLALAGGIYEQYF.

The chain employs TRBV7-6 and TRBJ2-7; D unresolved. The V gene's germline CDR1 is SGHVS and CDR2 FNYEAQ. V shed 4 bases and J shed 5 bases, with 12 bases lying between them. The CDR3 runs 13 residues. The CDR3 DNA reads as TGTGCCAGCAGCTATGCGCAGTCGGACGAGCAGTACTTC. Protein product: CASSYAQSDEQYF.

The chain joins TRBV5-1 to TRBJ2-3; 7 bases line up with TRBD1. Trimming at V came to 1 base and at J to 2 bases, leaving 7 bases not matched to a gene. From germline, CDR1 is SGHRS and CDR2 YFSETQ. The CDR3 is made up of 16 amino acids. The CDR3 DNA sequence: TGCGCCAGCAGCTTGAGGGGGCCCTCGTCCACAGATACGCAGTATTTT. Translating it yields CASSLRGPSSTDTQYF.

This clonotype came up a few times. The chain links TRBV7-2 to TRBJ2-5; 8 nucleotides line up with TRBD2. This CDR3 region has 15 residues. Germline V gene lookup returns CDR1 SGHTA and CDR2 FQGNSA. J gave up 7 bases and V 6 bases, and 13 bases lay outside the gene matches. CDR3 in DNA: TGTGCCAGCAGACCCCCGGGACTAGGATTTGGGACCCAGTACTTC. Its translation is CASRPPGLGFGTQYF.

In nucleotides, the CDR3 is TGCGCCAGCAGCTTCCCTCTCCTAGCGGAGAACTACAATGAGCAGTTCTTC. Amino acids: CASSFPLLAENYNEQFF. The rearrangement uses TRBV5-1 and TRBJ2-1, with 7 nucleotides matching TRBD2. The CDR3 runs to 17 residues. Germline V gene data show CDR1 as SGHRS and CDR2 as YFSETQ. V lost 2 bases and J lost 3; bases outside the gene matches: 11. Complete variable domain (other parts from reference TRBV5-1 and TRBJ2-1): KAGVTQTPRYLIKTRGQQVTLSCSPISGHRSVSWYQQTPGQGLQFLFEYFSETQRNKGNFPGRFSGRQFSNSRSEMNVSTLELGDSALYLCASSFPLLAENYNEQFFGPGTRLTVL.

As for this clonotype: This may be a read error, as it is one base from a much larger clone. The chain is built from TRBV25-1 and TRBJ2-1; D is unclear. Germline V lookup: CDR1 MGHDK, CDR2 SYGVNS. The CDR3 spans 11 residues. The CDR3: CARSEYNEQFF. CDR3 nucleotides: TGTGCCAGGAGTGAATACAATGAGCAGTTCTTC.

In this sample, this clonotype turned up a few times. The rearrangement joins TRBV7-3 to TRBJ2-3, with D uncertain. CDR1 SGHTA and CDR2 FQGTGA come from the germline V gene. Trimming left V 3 bases short and J 5 bases short, with 12 bases between. This CDR3 spans 14 amino acids. CDR3 region: CASSFQVNGDTQYF. DNA of the CDR3: TGTGCCAGCAGCTTTCAGGTGAACGGAGATACGCAGTATTTT.

This clonotype has a handful of counts. J is TRBJ2-4 and V is TRBV2; D remains unclear. V lost 4 bases and J 5 bases, leaving 15 bases between the germline ends. CDR1 SNHLY and CDR2 FYNNEI come from the germline V gene. The CDR3 is 15 residues long. The CDR3 bases are TGTGCCAGCAGTGCCCCGGACGGATACGAAAACATTCAGTACTTC. Amino acid sequence: CASSAPDGYENIQYF.

This clonotype was seen only a few times. V gene TRBV20-1 combines with J gene TRBJ2-3, with D possibly being TRBD2 (6 bases). The CDR3 extends over 16 amino acids. Trimming took 0 bases from V and 5 from J, leaving 18 bases between them. Germline CDR1 is DFQATT and CDR2 is SNEGSKA (reference sequence). In nucleotides, the CDR3 is TGCAGTGCTAGAGACAATCCGATTAGCGGCCGAGATACGCAGTATTTT. Translation: CSARDNPISGRDTQYF.

Written as DNA, the CDR3 is TGCGCCAGCAGCTCCTTTTCAGAGGGAGAGACCCAGTACTTC. Amino acid sequence: CASSSFSEGETQYF. The chain uses TRBV5-1 and TRBJ2-5, with TRBD2 as a possible D gene (5 bases). This CDR3 contains 14 residues. Germline V CDR1 and CDR2: SGHRS, YFSETQ. The V end lost 3 bases, the J end lost 4 bases, and 13 bases lay between the germline ends. The variable domain in full, with the rest retrieved from reference TRBV5-1 and TRBJ2-5, is KAGVTQTPRYLIKTRGQQVTLSCSPISGHRSVSWYQQTPGQGLQFLFEYFSETQRNKGNFPGRFSGRQFSNSRSEMNVSTLELGDSALYLCASSSFSEGETQYFGPGTRLLVL.